This record covers a single TCR beta chain. The target of this receptor is not known. Base qualities are not provided; no much larger clone lies one nucleotide away. From a lookup of the germline V gene (reference sequence), CDR1 and CDR2 are LGHDT and YNNKEL. Its CDR3 holds 16 amino acids, cysteine through phenylalanine. Only the CDR3 portion is preserved as DNA: 48 bases, with reading frame beginning at the first base. The junction shows trimming of 0 bases on V and 4 bases on J, plus 13 bases between the germline ends. TCRbeta CDR3 regions were amplified from genomic DNA using the immunoSEQ Assay, a bias-controlled multiplex PCR. The original pipeline was this. The number of nucleated cells in each sample was estimated from the amplification of reference gene primers within the assay. To quantify the absolute abundance of each unique TCRbeta CDR3 rearrangement, sequence reads were collapsed and filtered. For each sample, productive Simpson clonality was calculated as the square root of Simpson's diversity index over productive rearrangements. This immuneACCESS table, as held by TCRdb, lists in-frame sequences with V and J called but not all clones. Of the missing ones, under half trace to an unresolved V gene in checked studies; the others have no known cause. For V, J and clone size, that table is used; D and trimming come from the DNA. This sample lists about 190,000 clones; more than 70% were detected once. Clones ranked in the top ten supply around 1.6% of the sample.

Collaborating institutions collected whole blood in K2EDTA tubes following their own protocols. For TCRbeta analysis, collaborators shipped samples in one of three forms: frozen whole blood, isolated PBMCs, or DNA extracted from either of those sample types. The source of the sample is a study of blood T cell repertoires in COVID-19 (dated by TCRdb to about 2020). For context, the study as a whole: Samples covering the acute and convalescent phases of COVID-19 were provided by collaborators in the United States, Italy and Spain. The prospective study material was composed of cDNA or gDNA derived from T cells, B-cell-depleted T cells, or PBMCs. Subjects who had been exposed to COVID-19, were actively infected with it, or had recovered from it provided the deeply sampled blood TCRbeta repertoires that made up the dataset. A freely available public database, intended as a resource for researchers studying the immune response to SARS-CoV-2, is where the repertoires were released. The samples were drawn from two sources: the first 160 participants of the ongoing ImmuneRACE study, and approximately 1,300 subjects contributed by 6 global collaborators. Sample metadata almost always included a de-identified subject ID, COVID-19 status, age in years and sex. Where available, HLA class I and class II types were taken from metadata supplied by the sample provider and were not determined by assay-based typing.

Overall study results and their limits: How much clinical and demographic metadata was included differed by source and by participant, and the metadata was provided uncurated.

The sequenced sample was peripheral blood. Recombination connected TRBV3-1 (or the pseudogene TRBV3-2) to TRBJ2-1, with an unclear D gene assignment. The clonotype comes from a man between 18 and 35 years old with active or convalescent COVID-19. The CDR3 loop reads CASSQELRHPYNEQFF. The DNA reads TGTGCCAGCAGCCAAGAGTTGAGACATCCTTACAATGAGCAGTTCTTC.